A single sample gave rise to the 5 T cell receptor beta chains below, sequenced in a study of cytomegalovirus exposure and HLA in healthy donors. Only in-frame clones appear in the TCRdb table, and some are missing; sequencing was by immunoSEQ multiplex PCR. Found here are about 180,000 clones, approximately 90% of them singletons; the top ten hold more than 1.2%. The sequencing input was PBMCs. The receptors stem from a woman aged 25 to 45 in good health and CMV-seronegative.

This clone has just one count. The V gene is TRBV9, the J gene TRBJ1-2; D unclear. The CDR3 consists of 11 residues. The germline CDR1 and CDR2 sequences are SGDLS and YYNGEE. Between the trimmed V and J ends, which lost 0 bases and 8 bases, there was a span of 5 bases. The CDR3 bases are TGTGCCAGCAGCGTAGCGGGGGGCTACACCTTC. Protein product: CASSVAGGYTF.

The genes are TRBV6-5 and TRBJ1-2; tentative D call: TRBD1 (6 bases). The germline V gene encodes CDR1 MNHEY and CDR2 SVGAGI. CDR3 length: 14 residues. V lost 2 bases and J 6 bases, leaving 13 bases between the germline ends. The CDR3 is CASSYNRVSNGYTF. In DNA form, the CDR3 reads TGTGCCAGCAGTTACAACAGGGTCAGCAATGGCTACACCTTC.

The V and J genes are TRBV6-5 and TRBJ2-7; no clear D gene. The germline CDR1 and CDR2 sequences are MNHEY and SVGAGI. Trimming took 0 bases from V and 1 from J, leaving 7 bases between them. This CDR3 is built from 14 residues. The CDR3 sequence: CASSYSRQSYEQYF. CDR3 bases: TGTGCCAGCAGTTACTCGCGGCAATCCTACGAGCAGTACTTC.

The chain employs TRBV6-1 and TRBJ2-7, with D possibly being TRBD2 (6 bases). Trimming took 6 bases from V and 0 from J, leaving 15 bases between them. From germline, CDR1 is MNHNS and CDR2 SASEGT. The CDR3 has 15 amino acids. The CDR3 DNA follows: TGTGCCAGCAGCCTCTCCGGGGGTAGCTCCTACGAGCAGTACTTC. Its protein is CASSLSGGSSYEQYF.

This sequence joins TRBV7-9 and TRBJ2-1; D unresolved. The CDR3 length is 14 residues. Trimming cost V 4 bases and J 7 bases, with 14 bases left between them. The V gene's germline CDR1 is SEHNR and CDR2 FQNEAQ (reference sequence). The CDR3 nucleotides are TGTGCCAGCAGCTCCTCGCTAGTTGGGAATGAGCAGTTCTTC. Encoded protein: CASSSSLVGNEQFF.